This T cell receptor (beta chain) was documented in a study of blood T cell repertoires in COVID-19. Study details: COVID-19 samples from acute and convalescent phases originated in the United States, Italy and Spain.

V lost 4 bases and J lost 4, with 20 bases in between. The length of the CDR3 is 16 residues. Germline loops: CDR1 SGHNT, CDR2 YYREEE (reference sequence). Original handling: For nucleated cells, counts were estimated from reference gene primer amplification. This table comes from immunoSEQ multiplex PCR, and its TCRdb copy is limited to in-frame clones, with some not included. The DNA was the basis for D and trimming; V, J and clone size are from that table. Here the sample spans roughly 80,000 clones, 88% being singletons. The chain links TRBV5-4 to TRBJ1-2, with D possibly TRBD1 on 6 matching bases. The clonotype originates from a human donor in a cohort sampled during active COVID-19. The sequenced sample was peripheral blood. In nucleotides, the CDR3 is TGTGCCAGCAGCAGAGGAGGTTACAGGGAACTCTATGGCTACACCTTC. Protein product: CASSRGGYRELYGYTF.